These 32 T cell receptor beta chains were sequenced from one sample in a study of cytomegalovirus exposure and HLA in healthy donors. PCR primers comprised 60 Vbeta and 13 Jbeta primers. Measured with immunoSEQ multiplex PCR; TCRdb has only the in-frame clones, and not every one. This table holds tens of thousands of clones, just over 75% found once. The sequenced material came from PBMCs. The origin of the receptors is a man aged 45-65 years in good health and CMV-seropositive.

This chain links TRBV7-3 with TRBJ2-3; TRBD1 matches at 9 bases. The junction had 10 bases not matched to a gene; V was cut back by 4 bases and J by 5 bases. The length of the CDR3 is 16 residues. Germline V CDR1 and CDR2: SGHTA, FQGTGA. The CDR3 protein is CASSSNSGTGRDTQYF. The CDR3 DNA reads as TGTGCCAGCAGCTCCAATTCCGGGACAGGGAGAGATACGCAGTATTTT. Filled out from reference TRBV7-3 and TRBJ2-3, the complete variable domain reads GAGVSQTPSNKVTEKGKYVELRCDPISGHTALYWYRQSLGQGPEFLIYFQGTGAADDSGLPNDRFFAVRPEGSVSTLKIQRTERGDSAVYLCASSSNSGTGRDTQYFGPGTRLTVL.

This CDR3 is CASSLGAEAFF. The DNA of the CDR3 is TGTGCCAGCAGTTTAGGGGCCGAAGCTTTCTTT. This rearrangement joins TRBV27 to TRBJ1-1; possible D gene TRBD1, 5 bases. V was trimmed by 2 bases and J by 8 bases, leaving 6 bases between them. Germline CDR1 reads MNHEY; CDR2 reads SMNVEV (reference sequence). The CDR3 sequence is 11 residues long.

The J gene is TRBJ2-4, the V gene TRBV11-3; a weak D match, TRBD1 (6 bases). Trimming pared 5 bases from V and 0 bases from J, leaving 11 bases between. This CDR3 has 15 residues. Germline V CDR1 and CDR2: SGHNT, YENEEA. The CDR3 DNA is TGTGCCAGCAGCCCGCCGACAGGAGCCAAAAACATTCAGTACTTC. It specifies CASSPPTGAKNIQYF.

The chain links TRBV15 to TRBJ1-1; TRBD1 aligns across 7 bases. The CDR3 extends over 14 amino acids. From germline, CDR1 is LNHNV and CDR2 YYDKDF (reference sequence). Trimming cost V 8 bases and J 0 bases; bases outside gene matches: 6. The CDR3 is CATGQGGMNTEAFF. CDR3 DNA: TGTGCCACCGGTCAGGGGGGTATGAACACTGAAGCTTTCTTT.

The chain employs TRBV11-3 and TRBJ2-5, with 15 bases matching TRBD2. Germline CDR1 and CDR2: SGHNT and YENEEA. With 5 bases clipped from V and 4 bases from J, the junction kept 5 bases outside the gene matches. The CDR3 covers 16 residues. CDR3 region: CASSREGLAGGETQYF. The CDR3 nucleotides read TGTGCCAGCAGCCGAGAGGGACTAGCGGGGGGAGAGACCCAGTACTTC.

The chain carries TRBV9 and TRBJ2-5; 9 nucleotides align to TRBD2. Germline V gives CDR1 SGDLS, CDR2 YYNGEE. This CDR3 has 18 amino acids. V lost 4 bases and J lost 5; bases outside the gene matches: 18. In DNA form, the CDR3 reads TGTGCCAGCAGCTCCTCCCCGGTAGGCGGGAGGGTATGGGAGACCCAGTACTTC. Its protein product is CASSSSPVGGRVWETQYF. Drawing the rest from reference TRBV9 and TRBJ2-5, the complete variable domain is DSGVTQTPKHLITATGQRVTLRCSPRSGDLSVYWYQQSLDQGLQFLIQYYNGEERAKGNILERFSAQQFPDLHSELNLSSLELGDSALYFCASSSSPVGGRVWETQYFGPGTRLLVL.

The chain is built from TRBV30 and TRBJ1-5; tentative D call: TRBD1 (5 bases). V was clipped by 0 bases and J by 7 bases, with 16 bases between them. Per germline, CDR1 GTSNPN and CDR2 SVGIG (reference sequence). The CDR3 totals 15 residues. DNA for the CDR3: TGTGCCTGGAGTGTACATGAGGGGAGGTGGCAGCCCCAGCATTTT. Translating gives CAWSVHEGRWQPQHF.

This rearrangement joins TRBV5-4 to TRBJ1-3, with 8 bases that match TRBD1. Per the germline V gene, CDR1 is SGHNT and CDR2 is YYREEE (reference sequence). The ends lost 0 bases at V and 0 bases at J; junction bases unmatched: 2. The CDR3 is 16 amino acids. CDR3 sequence (DNA): TGTGCCAGCAGCTTGGGACAGGGGTTCTCTGGAAACACCATATATTTT. Its translation is CASSLGQGFSGNTIYF.

This clone was seen just once. The chain combines TRBV25-1 with TRBJ2-7, with 10 positions matching TRBD2. There are 18 residues in the CDR3. Germline-derived CDR1 and CDR2 are MGHDK and SYGVNS. V lost 3 bases to trimming and J lost 3 bases; unmatched junction nucleotides: 14. CDR3 loop: CASSDRGVTSGVLYEQYF. CDR3 coding DNA: TGTGCCAGCAGTGATCGTGGTGTAACTAGCGGGGTTCTCTACGAGCAGTACTTC.

The chain uses TRBV6-5 and TRBJ1-1; TRBD1 aligns across 7 bases. Germline V CDR1 and CDR2: MNHEY, SVGAGI. After removal of 5 bases from V and 2 bases from J, the junction contained 8 bases not matched to a gene. This CDR3 is 15 amino acids long. DNA for the CDR3: TGTGCCAGCAGTGCTGACAGGGTTGGTAACACTGAAGCTTTCTTT. This encodes CASSADRVGNTEAFF.

J is TRBJ1-5 and V is TRBV27; D uncertain. Germline values: CDR1 MNHEY, CDR2 SMNVEV (reference sequence). This CDR3 has 17 amino acids. Trimming stripped 2 bases from V and 3 bases from J, with 17 bases between. CDR3 bases: TGTGCCAGCAGTTTAACAAGACTCCCGAGCCCCAATCAGCCCCAGCATTTT. This gives the protein CASSLTRLPSPNQPQHF.

The sample holds one count of this clone. The chain joins TRBV27 to TRBJ2-3; 7 nucleotides line up with TRBD2. The CDR3 is 14 amino acids. CDR1 and CDR2 (germline): MNHEY, SMNVEV (reference sequence). The trim removed 2 bases at V and 4 bases at J, leaving 3 bases unmatched. CDR3 DNA sequence: TGTGCCAGCAGTTTACGGCGGGAGTCAGATACGCAGTATTTT. Its protein is CASSLRRESDTQYF.

V usage is TRBV11-3 and J usage is TRBJ2-1; TRBD2 matches at 8 bases. Germline V lookup: CDR1 SGHNT, CDR2 YENEEA. The CDR3 sequence is 14 residues long. Trimming removed 5 bases from V and 7 bases from J; junction bases left unmatched: 7. This chain's CDR3 is CASSIPGLGNEQFF. The CDR3 coding sequence is TGTGCCAGCAGCATACCGGGACTAGGAAATGAGCAGTTCTTC.

This chain joins TRBV4-3 and TRBJ2-1; TRBD2 aligns across 11 bases. The germline V gene encodes CDR1 LGHNA and CDR2 YSLEER. Trimming at V came to 3 bases and at J to 9 bases, leaving 4 bases not matched to a gene. The CDR3 is 14 residues long. CDR3 sequence: CASSQQLAGAEQFF. DNA for the CDR3: TGCGCCAGCAGCCAGCAACTAGCGGGAGCTGAGCAGTTCTTC.

The rearrangement links TRBV10-3 to TRBJ2-1; 8 bases are shared with TRBD1. The trim removed 7 bases at V and 7 bases at J, leaving 9 bases unmatched. The CDR3 runs 14 residues. CDR1 is ENHRY and CDR2 is SYGVKD in the germline V gene. The CDR3 DNA reads as TGTGCCATCAATTTGGGACAGGAGTTTAATGAGCAGTTCTTC. It yields the protein CAINLGQEFNEQFF.

This chain connects TRBV6-5 to TRBJ2-1, with 9 bases that match TRBD2. Germline-derived CDR1 and CDR2 are MNHEY and SVGAGI. The CDR3 runs to 15 residues. V was pared by 7 bases and J by 2 bases, with 6 bases of the junction left unmatched. CDR3 protein: CASTYSSGTYNEQFF. Written as DNA, the CDR3 is TGTGCCAGCACCTATTCTAGCGGGACCTACAATGAGCAGTTCTTC.

This chain joins TRBV10-3 and TRBJ2-5; the D gene is possibly TRBD1 (6 bases). The last part of the DNA fits TRBJ2-7 better; the J call may be wrong. This CDR3 region has 16 residues. In germline, CDR1 is ENHRY, CDR2 SYGVKD. The CDR3 sequence is CAISGQQGTPSYEQYF. In DNA, the CDR3 is TGTGCCATCAGTGGGCAACAGGGTACCCCCTCCTACGAGCAGTACTTC.

The chain is built from TRBV7-9 and TRBJ2-3; maybe TRBD2 (5 bases). CDR1 and CDR2 (germline): SEHNR, FQNEAQ (reference sequence). V lost 10 bases to trimming and J lost 6 bases, with 20 bases between them. CDR3 size: 14 residues. As DNA, the CDR3 is TGTGCCACGAGCACGGGGATCGGGGTGGATACGCAGTATTTT. It is translated as CATSTGIGVDTQYF. Full variable domain (outside the CDR3, taken from reference TRBV7-9 and TRBJ2-3): DTGVSQNPRHKITKRGQNVTFRCDPISEHNRLYWYRQTLGQGPEFLTYFQNEAQLEKSRLLSDRFSAERPKGSFSTLEIQRTEQGDSAMYLCATSTGIGVDTQYFGPGTRLTVL.

The chain recombines TRBV4-3 with TRBJ1-2; weak D call: TRBD1 (6 bases). Germline V gene lookup returns CDR1 LGHNA and CDR2 YSLEER. Trimming took off 1 base at V and 4 bases at J, with 10 bases between the two ends. The CDR3 sequence is 14 residues long. DNA of the CDR3: TGCGCCAGCAGCCAAGCGCCAGGGGTCTATGGCTACACCTTC. Its protein product is CASSQAPGVYGYTF.

The gene calls are TRBV14 and TRBJ1-4; 8 bases align to TRBD1. V was pared by 3 bases and J by 5 bases, with 8 bases of the junction left unmatched. This CDR3 region has 16 residues. Per the germline V gene, CDR1 is SGHDN and CDR2 is FVKESK. CDR3 DNA: TGTGCCAGCAGCCACTACTACGGGACAGGAAATGAAAAACTGTTTTTT. This encodes CASSHYYGTGNEKLFF.

This chain uses TRBV6-4 with TRBJ2-1; D is ambiguous. This CDR3 has 13 residues. The V end lost 2 bases, the J end lost 4 bases, and 6 bases lay between the germline ends. Germline V gives CDR1 MRHNA, CDR2 SNTAGT. CDR3 in amino acids: CASSDEEYNEQFF. The CDR3 DNA reads as TGTGCCAGCAGTGACGAGGAATACAATGAGCAGTTCTTC.

The rearrangement links TRBV20-1 to TRBJ2-7; TRBD2 matches 7 bases. The CDR3 has 11 residues. The germline CDR1 and CDR2 sequences are DFQATT and SNEGSKA (reference sequence). V lost 6 bases to trimming and J lost 6 bases; unmatched junction nucleotides: 5. The CDR3 sequence is CSATGGGEQYF. The DNA of the CDR3 is TGCAGTGCAACGGGAGGCGGCGAGCAGTACTTC.

The chain's CDR3 is CATKRMGLAGSAGELFF. In DNA, the CDR3 is TGTGCCACCAAAAGAATGGGGCTAGCGGGGTCCGCCGGGGAGCTGTTTTTT. This chain uses TRBV19 with TRBJ2-2; TRBD2 aligns across 9 bases. Trimming took 10 bases from V and 6 from J; bases not matched to a gene: 18. Germline loops: CDR1 LNHDA, CDR2 SQIVND (reference sequence). This CDR3 spans 17 amino acids.

The chain links TRBV5-1 to TRBJ2-7; D is possibly TRBD1 (6 bases). Trimming removed 4 bases at V and 1 base at J, with 18 bases between. The CDR3 consists of 16 residues. Germline CDR1 and CDR2: SGHRS and YFSETQ. For the CDR3, the DNA is TGCGCCAGCAGCGCCGGATCCCAGGGACATTCCTACGAGCAGTACTTC. Protein: CASSAGSQGHSYEQYF.

A few counts support this clone. The chain links TRBV11-3 to TRBJ2-7; 7 bases agree with TRBD1. Germline V gene data show CDR1 as SGHNT and CDR2 as YENEEA. V lost 5 bases and J lost 3; bases outside the gene matches: 7. CDR3 length equals 14 residues. CDR3 in amino acids: CASSPRQGIYEQYF. In DNA form, the CDR3 reads TGTGCCAGCAGCCCAAGACAGGGTATCTACGAGCAGTACTTC.

V is TRBV29-1 and J is TRBJ1-1; D gene uncertain. Germline values: CDR1 SQVTM, CDR2 ANQGSEA. The CDR3 has 12 amino acids. Trimming left V 0 bases short and J 7 bases short, with 9 bases between. This CDR3 reads CSVEDPTGEAFF. CDR3 in DNA: TGCAGCGTTGAAGATCCTACGGGTGAAGCTTTCTTT.

The chain links TRBV27 to TRBJ2-7; 7 nucleotides line up with TRBD1. CDR1 is MNHEY and CDR2 is SMNVEV in the germline V gene (reference sequence). This CDR3 comprises 13 residues. V was pared by 6 bases and J by 0 bases, with 2 bases of the junction left unmatched. Written as DNA, the CDR3 is TGTGCCAGCAGCGACAGGGTCTCCTACGAGCAGTACTTC. It encodes CASSDRVSYEQYF.

The V and J genes are TRBV6-4 and TRBJ2-1; no reliable D call. The CDR3 contains 15 residues. Per the germline V gene, CDR1 is MRHNA and CDR2 is SNTAGT. V was shortened by 2 bases and J by 6 bases, with 14 bases between the two germline ends. The CDR3 loop is CASSDPSSSVNEQFF. The CDR3 DNA sequence: TGTGCCAGCAGTGACCCTAGTTCGTCGGTCAATGAGCAGTTCTTC.

This clone was counted between two and nine times. The rearrangement joins TRBV15 to TRBJ2-7; maybe TRBD1 (6 bases). V was trimmed by 1 base and J by 2 bases, leaving 12 bases between them. The CDR3 totals 15 residues. Germline assignment: CDR1 LNHNV and CDR2 YYDKDF (reference sequence). CDR3 sequence (DNA): TGTGCCACCAGCAGAGGCTGGGACAAAGCCTACGAGCAGTACTTC. Its protein product is CATSRGWDKAYEQYF.

The rearrangement joins TRBV7-3 to TRBJ1-2; 10 positions match TRBD1. V lost 5 bases and J lost 4; bases outside the gene matches: 7. Germline V CDR1 and CDR2: SGHTA, FQGTGA. The CDR3 contains 15 residues. DNA of the CDR3: TGTGCCAGCAGCCCCTCCGGGACAGGGGCCTATGGCTACACCTTC. Its protein product is CASSPSGTGAYGYTF.

This clone was found a few times. J is TRBJ2-7 and V is TRBV4-3, with D tentatively TRBD1 (5 bases). The CDR3 consists of 13 residues. CDR1 and CDR2 (germline): LGHNA, YSLEER. V gave up 5 bases and J gave up 2 bases, with 10 bases separating them. CDR3 sequence (DNA): TGCGCCAGCAGCAGGGGCCGCGCCTACGAGCAGTACTTC. It codes for CASSRGRAYEQYF.

The chain is built from TRBV4-2 and TRBJ2-5, with D perhaps TRBD1 (6 bases). Germline V gives CDR1 LGHNA, CDR2 YNFKEQ. This CDR3 spans 16 amino acids. Trimming stripped 1 base from V and 4 bases from J, with 16 bases between. The chain's CDR3 is CASSQGELGDIETQYF. CDR3 nucleotide sequence: TGTGCCAGCAGCCAAGGCGAGTTGGGGGACATAGAGACCCAGTACTTC.